This TCR beta chain appears in the sequencing data of a study of T cell repertoires in cytomegalovirus infection. Study overall: It can be stated that public TCR beta signatures indicated CMV infection as well as a matching HLA type.

MiXCR, applied by TCRdb to the reads, yields one record per CDR3 protein. The sample includes fewer than 300,000 distinct CDR3 sequences, roughly 25% of them seen just once. Losses at the gene ends were 10 bases for V and 5 bases for J; bases not matched to a gene: 12. The CDR3 runs 15 residues. Germline values: CDR1 KGHDR, CDR2 SFDVKD. The TCR originated in a human donor in good health (CMV status not recorded). Some clones in this sample may be carry-over from other donors' samples. The chain links TRBV24-1 to TRBJ2-3, with 9 bases lining up with TRBD2. The sequenced sample consisted of PBMCs. CDR3 DNA sequence: TGTGCCACTAGCGGGAGAAGCTCCGAAATAGATACGCAGTATTTT. As protein: CATSGRSSEIDTQYF.